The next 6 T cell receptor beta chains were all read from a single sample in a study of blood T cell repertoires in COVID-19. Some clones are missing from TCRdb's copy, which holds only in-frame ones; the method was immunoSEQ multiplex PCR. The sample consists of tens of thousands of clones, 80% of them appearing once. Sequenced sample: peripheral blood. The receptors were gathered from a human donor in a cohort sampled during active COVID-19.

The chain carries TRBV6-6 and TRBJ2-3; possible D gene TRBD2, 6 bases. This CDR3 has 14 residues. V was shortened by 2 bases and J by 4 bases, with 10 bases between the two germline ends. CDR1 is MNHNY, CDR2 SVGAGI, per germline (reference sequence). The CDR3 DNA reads TGTGCCAGCAGTTACGCGGGGTACGCAGATACGCAGTATTTT. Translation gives CASSYAGYADTQYF.

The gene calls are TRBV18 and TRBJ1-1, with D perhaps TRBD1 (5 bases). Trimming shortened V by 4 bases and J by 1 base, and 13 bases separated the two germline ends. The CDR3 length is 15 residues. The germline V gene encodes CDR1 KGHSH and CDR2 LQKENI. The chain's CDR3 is CASSLENGQNTEAFF. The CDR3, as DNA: TGTGCCAGCTCACTGGAAAATGGACAGAACACTGAAGCTTTCTTT.

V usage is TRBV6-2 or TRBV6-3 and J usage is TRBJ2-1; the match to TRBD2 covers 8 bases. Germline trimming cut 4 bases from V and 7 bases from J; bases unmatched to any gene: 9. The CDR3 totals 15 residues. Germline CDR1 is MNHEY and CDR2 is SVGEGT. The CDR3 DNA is TGTGCCAGCAGTTCCCCCGGGACTAGGCGGAATGAGCAGTTCTTC. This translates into CASSSPGTRRNEQFF.

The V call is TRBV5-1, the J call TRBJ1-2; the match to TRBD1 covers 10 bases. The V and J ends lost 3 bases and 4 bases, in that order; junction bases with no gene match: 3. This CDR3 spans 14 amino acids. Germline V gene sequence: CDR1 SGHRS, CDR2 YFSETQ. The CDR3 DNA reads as TGCGCCAGCAGCTCCCGGACAGGGGGCTATGGCTACACCTTC. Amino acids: CASSSRTGGYGYTF.

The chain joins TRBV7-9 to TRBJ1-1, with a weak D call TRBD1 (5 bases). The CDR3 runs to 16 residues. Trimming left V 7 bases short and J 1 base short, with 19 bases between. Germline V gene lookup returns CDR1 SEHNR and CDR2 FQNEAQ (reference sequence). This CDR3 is CASTQGGGVGNTEAFF. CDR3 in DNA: TGTGCCAGCACCCAAGGCGGGGGAGTAGGGAACACTGAAGCTTTCTTT. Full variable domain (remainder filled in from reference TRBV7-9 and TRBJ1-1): DTGVSQNPRHKITKRGQNVTFRCDPISEHNRLYWYRQTLGQGPEFLTYFQNEAQLEKSRLLSDRFSAERPKGSFSTLEIQRTEQGDSAMYLCASTQGGGVGNTEAFFGQGTRLTVV.

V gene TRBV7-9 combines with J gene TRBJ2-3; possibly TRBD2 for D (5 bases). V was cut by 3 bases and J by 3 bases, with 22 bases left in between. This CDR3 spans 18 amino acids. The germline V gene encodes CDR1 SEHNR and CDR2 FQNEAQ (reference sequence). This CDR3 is CASSFPSGAQRRTDTQYF. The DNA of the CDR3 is TGTGCCAGCAGCTTCCCCTCGGGCGCGCAGAGGAGGACAGATACGCAGTATTTT.